This T cell receptor (beta chain) was observed in a study of shared clonotypes between healthy human individuals. Trimming cost V 3 bases and J 3 bases; bases outside gene matches: 3. Germline V CDR1 and CDR2: KGHSH, LQKENI. CDR3 length: 15 amino acids. Comment on this clone: Other DNA sequences in this sample translate to the same CDR3.

Only in-frame clones appear in the TCRdb table, and some are missing; sequencing was by immunoSEQ multiplex PCR. This sample has more than 2,000,000 clones, with around nine tenths found just once. The chain recombines TRBV18 with TRBJ2-3, with TRBD2 matching 10 bases. The receptor's source is a man between 18 and 35 years old in good health. Sequencing used naive CD4+ T cells sorted from blood. The subset was: CD45RA+ positively selected. In DNA form, the CDR3 reads TGTGCCAGCTCACCGCTAGCGGGAGCGACAGATACGCAGTATTTT. Encoded protein: CASSPLAGATDTQYF.